This T cell receptor beta chain emerged from a study of T-cell memory formation after mild COVID-19. Using its own MiXCR run on the 5' RACE reads, TCRdb lists one record per CDR3 protein. In the table there are roughly 480,000 distinct CDR3 sequences, roughly 25% of which are singletons. Trimming cost V 6 bases and J 5 bases, with 15 bases left between them. The length of the CDR3 is 14 residues. Sequences were obtained from PBMCs or a T cell subset sorted from them (not recorded which). The gene calls are TRBV12-3 or TRBV12-4 and TRBJ2-3; a weak D match, TRBD1 (6 bases). The receptor was derived from an adult woman who had mild COVID-19 (a few samples of this study predate the infection). Cell type and time point are not known. CDR3 DNA sequence: TGTGCCAGCAGGGGACATGGACGGGGAGATACGCAGTATTTT. This encodes CASRGHGRGDTQYF.